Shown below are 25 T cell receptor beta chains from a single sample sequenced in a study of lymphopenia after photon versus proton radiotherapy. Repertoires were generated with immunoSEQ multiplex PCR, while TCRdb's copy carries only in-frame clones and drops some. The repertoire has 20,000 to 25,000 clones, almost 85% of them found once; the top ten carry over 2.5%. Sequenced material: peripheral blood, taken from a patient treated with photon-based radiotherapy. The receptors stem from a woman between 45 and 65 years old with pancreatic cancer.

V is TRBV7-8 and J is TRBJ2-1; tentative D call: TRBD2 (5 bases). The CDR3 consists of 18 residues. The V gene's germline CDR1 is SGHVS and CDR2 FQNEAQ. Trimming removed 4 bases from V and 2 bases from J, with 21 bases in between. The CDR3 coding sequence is TGTGCCAGCAGCTCGCCCGAACTAGTGGAGAGTGCCTACAATGAGCAGTTCTTC. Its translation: CASSSPELVESAYNEQFF.

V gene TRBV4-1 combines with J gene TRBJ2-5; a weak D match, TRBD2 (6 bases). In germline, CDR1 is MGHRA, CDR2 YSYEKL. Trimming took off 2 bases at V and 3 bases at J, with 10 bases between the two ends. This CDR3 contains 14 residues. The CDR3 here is CASSQIGGEETQYF. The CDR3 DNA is TGCGCCAGCAGCCAAATCGGCGGGGAAGAGACCCAGTACTTC.

CDR3 bases: TGTGCCAGCAGCCGAGGGACAGTAGGTTCCAAAGATACGCAGTATTTT. Translation gives CASSRGTVGSKDTQYF. The V gene is TRBV11-3, the J gene TRBJ2-3; 7 nucleotides line up with TRBD1. Germline CDR1 SGHNT, CDR2 YENEEA. The CDR3 loop spans 16 amino acids. The V segment lost 5 bases and the J segment 5 bases; nucleotides outside the gene matches: 13.

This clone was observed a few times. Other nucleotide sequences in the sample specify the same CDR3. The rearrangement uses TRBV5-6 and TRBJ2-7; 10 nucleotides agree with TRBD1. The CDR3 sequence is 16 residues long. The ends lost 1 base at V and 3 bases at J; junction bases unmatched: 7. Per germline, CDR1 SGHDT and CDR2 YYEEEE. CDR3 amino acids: CASSLPGQGINYEQYF. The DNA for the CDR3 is TGTGCCAGCAGCTTGCCGGGACAGGGGATTAACTACGAGCAGTACTTC.

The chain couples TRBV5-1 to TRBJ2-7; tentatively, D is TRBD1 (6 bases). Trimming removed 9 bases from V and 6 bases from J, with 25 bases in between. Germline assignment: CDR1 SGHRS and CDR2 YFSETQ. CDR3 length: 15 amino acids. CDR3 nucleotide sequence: TGCGCCACCCATCCAGGACAGACGATCGCCGGCGAGCAGTACTTC. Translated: CATHPGQTIAGEQYF.

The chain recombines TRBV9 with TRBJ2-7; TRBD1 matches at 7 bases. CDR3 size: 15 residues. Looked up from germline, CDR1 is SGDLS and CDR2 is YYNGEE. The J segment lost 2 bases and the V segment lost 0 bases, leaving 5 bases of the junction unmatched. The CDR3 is CASSVGQGTTYEQYF. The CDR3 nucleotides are TGTGCCAGCAGCGTAGGACAGGGTACGACCTACGAGCAGTACTTC.

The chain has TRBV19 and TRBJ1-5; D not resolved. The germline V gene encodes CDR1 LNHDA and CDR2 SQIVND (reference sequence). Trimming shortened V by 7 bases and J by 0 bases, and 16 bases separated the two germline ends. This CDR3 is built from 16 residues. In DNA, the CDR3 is TGTGCCAGTACCCGCTCAGAGTTCTATAGCAATCAGCCCCAGCATTTT. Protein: CASTRSEFYSNQPQHF.

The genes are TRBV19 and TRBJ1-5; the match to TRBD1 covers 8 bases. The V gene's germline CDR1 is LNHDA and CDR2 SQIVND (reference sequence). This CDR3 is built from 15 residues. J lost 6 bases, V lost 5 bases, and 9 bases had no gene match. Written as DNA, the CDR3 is TGTGCCAGTAGTGTAGCAGGGGGCGCGTTTCAGCCCCAGCATTTT. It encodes CASSVAGGAFQPQHF.

The CDR3 DNA reads as TGTGCCAGCAGCTCTAGACTAGCGGGGGGGCAAGAGACCCAGTACTTC. This codes for CASSSRLAGGQETQYF. The genes are TRBV11-3 and TRBJ2-5; 14 bases map to TRBD2. Germline-derived CDR1 and CDR2 are SGHNT and YENEEA. The CDR3 loop spans 16 amino acids. J gave up 2 bases and V 4 bases, and 3 bases lay outside the gene matches.

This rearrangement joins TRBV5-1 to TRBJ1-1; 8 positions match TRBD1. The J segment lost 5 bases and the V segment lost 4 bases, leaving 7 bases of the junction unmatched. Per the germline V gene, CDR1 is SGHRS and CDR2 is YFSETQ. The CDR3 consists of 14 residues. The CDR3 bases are TGCGCCAGCAGCCACGGACAGGGTCTAACTGAAGCTTTCTTT. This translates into CASSHGQGLTEAFF.

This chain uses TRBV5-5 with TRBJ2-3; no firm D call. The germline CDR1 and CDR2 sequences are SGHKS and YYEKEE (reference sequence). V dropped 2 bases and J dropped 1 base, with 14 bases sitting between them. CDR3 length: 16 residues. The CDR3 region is CASSFGAMRGTDTQYF. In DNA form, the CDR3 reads TGTGCCAGCAGCTTTGGAGCTATGAGAGGCACAGATACGCAGTATTTT.

This CDR3 reads CASSLAFGGGYNEQFF. For the CDR3, the DNA is TGTGCCAGCAGCTTAGCGTTCGGCGGGGGTTACAATGAGCAGTTCTTC. The rearrangement joins TRBV7-9 to TRBJ2-1; 7 bases map to TRBD2. The CDR3 contains 16 residues. Germline assignment: CDR1 SEHNR and CDR2 FQNEAQ (reference sequence). The junction had 6 bases not matched to a gene; V was cut back by 0 bases and J by 4 bases.

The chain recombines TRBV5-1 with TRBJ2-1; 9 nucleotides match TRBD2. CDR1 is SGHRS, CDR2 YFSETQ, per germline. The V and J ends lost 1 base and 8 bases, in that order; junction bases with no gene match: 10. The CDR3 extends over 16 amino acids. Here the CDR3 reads CASSLMPSGALHEQFF. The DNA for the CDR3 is TGCGCCAGCAGCTTGATGCCTAGCGGGGCCCTCCATGAGCAGTTCTTC.

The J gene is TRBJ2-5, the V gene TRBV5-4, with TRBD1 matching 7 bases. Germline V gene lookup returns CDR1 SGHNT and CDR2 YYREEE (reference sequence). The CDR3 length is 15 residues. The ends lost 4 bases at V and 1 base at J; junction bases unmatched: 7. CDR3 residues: CASSPQGVTQETQYF. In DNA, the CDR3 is TGTGCCAGCAGCCCCCAGGGGGTCACCCAAGAGACCCAGTACTTC.

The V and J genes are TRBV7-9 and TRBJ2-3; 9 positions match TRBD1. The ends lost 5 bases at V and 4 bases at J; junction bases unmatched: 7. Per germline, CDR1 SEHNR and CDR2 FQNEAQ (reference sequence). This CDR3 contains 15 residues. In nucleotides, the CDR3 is TGTGCCAGCAGCCAGCCGGGACAGGGTGCAGATACGCAGTATTTT. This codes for CASSQPGQGADTQYF.

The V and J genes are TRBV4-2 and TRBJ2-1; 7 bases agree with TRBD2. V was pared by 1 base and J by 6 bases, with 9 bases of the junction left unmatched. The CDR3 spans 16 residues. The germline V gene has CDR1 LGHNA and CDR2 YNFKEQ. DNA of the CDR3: TGTGCCAGCAGCCAAGTAACGCGGGAGTTTGGCAATGAGCAGTTCTTC. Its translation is CASSQVTREFGNEQFF.

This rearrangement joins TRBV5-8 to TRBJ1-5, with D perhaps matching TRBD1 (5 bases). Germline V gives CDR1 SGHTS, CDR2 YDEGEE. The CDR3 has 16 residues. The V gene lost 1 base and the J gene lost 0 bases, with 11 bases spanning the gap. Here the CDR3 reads CASSLPGTDSNQPQHF. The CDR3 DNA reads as TGTGCCAGCAGCTTGCCCGGGACGGATAGCAATCAGCCCCAGCATTTT. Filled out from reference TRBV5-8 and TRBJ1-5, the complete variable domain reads EAGVTQSPTHLIKTRGQQATLRCSPISGHTSVYWYQQALGLGLQFLLWYDEGEERNRGNFPPRFSGRQFPNYSSELNVNALELEDSALYLCASSLPGTDSNQPQHFGDGTRLSIL.

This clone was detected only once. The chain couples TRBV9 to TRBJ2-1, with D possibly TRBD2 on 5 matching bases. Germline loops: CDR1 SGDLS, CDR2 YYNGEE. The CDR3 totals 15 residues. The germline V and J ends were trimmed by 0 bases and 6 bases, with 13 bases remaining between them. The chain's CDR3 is CASSVDEGLSNEQFF. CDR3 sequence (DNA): TGTGCCAGCAGCGTAGATGAGGGTCTTTCCAATGAGCAGTTCTTC.

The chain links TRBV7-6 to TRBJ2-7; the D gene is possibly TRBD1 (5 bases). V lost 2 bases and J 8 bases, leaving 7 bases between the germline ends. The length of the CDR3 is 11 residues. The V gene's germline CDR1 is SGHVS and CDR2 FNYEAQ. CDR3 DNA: TGTGCCAGCAGCTTACAGGGTCAGCAGTACTTC. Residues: CASSLQGQQYF.

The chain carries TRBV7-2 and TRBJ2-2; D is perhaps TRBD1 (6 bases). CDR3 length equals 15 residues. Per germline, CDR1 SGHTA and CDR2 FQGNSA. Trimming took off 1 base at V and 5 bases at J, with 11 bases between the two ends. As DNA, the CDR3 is TGTGCCAGCAGCTTAGGGGGGCGCAGGACCGGGGAGCTGTTTTTT. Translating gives CASSLGGRRTGELFF.

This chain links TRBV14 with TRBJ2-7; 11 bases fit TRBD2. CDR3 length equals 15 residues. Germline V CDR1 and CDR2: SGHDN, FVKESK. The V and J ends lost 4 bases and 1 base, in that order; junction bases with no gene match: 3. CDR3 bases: TGTGCCAGCAGCCGAGCTAGCGGGAGGTCCTACGAGCAGTACTTC. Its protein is CASSRASGRSYEQYF.

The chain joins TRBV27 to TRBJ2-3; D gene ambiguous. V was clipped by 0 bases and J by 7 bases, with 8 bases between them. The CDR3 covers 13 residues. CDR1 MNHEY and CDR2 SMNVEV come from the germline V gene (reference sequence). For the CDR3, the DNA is TGTGCCAGCAGTTTATCCCGTGGCAATACGCAGTATTTT. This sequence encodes CASSLSRGNTQYF.

In DNA, the CDR3 is TGTGCCAGCAAATTGGCGGGACTCCTGCCAGATACGCAGTATTTT. Its protein product is CASKLAGLLPDTQYF. The rearrangement uses TRBV7-2 and TRBJ2-3; perhaps TRBD2 as D (6 bases). The CDR3 is made up of 15 amino acids. V lost 7 bases and J 4 bases, leaving 18 bases between the germline ends. CDR1 is SGHTA and CDR2 is FQGNSA in the germline V gene.

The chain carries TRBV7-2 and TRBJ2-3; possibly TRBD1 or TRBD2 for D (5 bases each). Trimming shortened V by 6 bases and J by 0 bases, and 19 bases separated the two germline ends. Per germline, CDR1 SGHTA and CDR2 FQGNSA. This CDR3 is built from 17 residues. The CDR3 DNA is TGTGCCAGCAGGAAGAGGGGAGCCCTACCAAGCACAGATACGCAGTATTTT. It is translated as CASRKRGALPSTDTQYF.

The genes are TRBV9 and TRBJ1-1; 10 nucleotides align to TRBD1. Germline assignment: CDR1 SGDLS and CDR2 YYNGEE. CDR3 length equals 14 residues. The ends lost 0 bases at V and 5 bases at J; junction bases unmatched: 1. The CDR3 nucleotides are TGTGCCAGCAGCGTAGTGGGACAGGGGACTGAAGCTTTCTTT. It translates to CASSVVGQGTEAFF.